The source of this TCR beta chain is a study of cytomegalovirus exposure and HLA in healthy donors. Study context: Caucasian-associated ancestry cluster membership applied to less than 85% of several hundred genotyped donors.

Overall study results and limits: The study carried out a later analysis of TCR beta sequences. It associated some 18,000 of them with specific HLA alleles at a false discovery rate of 0.05. The authors enumerated 150 to 200 TCR beta chains as linked to cytomegalovirus.

The donors were healthy bone marrow donors. In regard to this clone: What it binds is unknown.

Vbeta (60) and Jbeta (13) primers were used in the PCR. Repertoires were generated with immunoSEQ multiplex PCR, while TCRdb's copy carries only in-frame clones and drops some. This sample has 100,000 to 150,000 clones, with around 73% found just once. This TCR was sampled from a man under 40 in good health and CMV-seropositive. Material for sequencing was PBMCs.

CDR3 protein: CASSLAGGFEKLFF. The CDR3, as DNA: TGTGCCAGCAGCTTAGCAGGAGGGTTTGAAAAACTGTTTTTT. This chain links TRBV7-2 with TRBJ1-4; D ambiguous. The CDR3 runs 14 residues. In germline, CDR1 is SGHTA, CDR2 FQGNSA. V lost 0 bases to trimming and J lost 7 bases, with 9 bases between them.